The TCR beta chain under discussion was sequenced for a study of T cells after yellow fever vaccination. The CDR3 is made up of 12 amino acids. CDR1 MNHEY and CDR2 SVGAGI come from the germline V gene. Between the trimmed V and J ends, which lost 4 bases and 3 bases, there was a span of 7 bases. With respect to this clonotype: A single base separates this from a much larger clone, so it may be a read error.

Each CDR3 protein is one row after TCRdb ran MiXCR on the 5' RACE reads. The sample holds approximately 300,000 distinct CDR3 sequences; around 10% are singletons and the top ten take over 3%. Sequencing used CD4+ T cells sorted from PBMCs, obtained 45 days after the yellow fever booster vaccination. This TCR derives from a man aged 18 to 29 who received the YFV17D yellow fever vaccine. The V gene is TRBV6-5, the J gene TRBJ2-7; weak D call: TRBD1 (6 bases). The CDR3 bases are TGTGCCAGCAGTTGGGACAACTACGAGCAGTACTTC. It translates to CASSWDNYEQYF.